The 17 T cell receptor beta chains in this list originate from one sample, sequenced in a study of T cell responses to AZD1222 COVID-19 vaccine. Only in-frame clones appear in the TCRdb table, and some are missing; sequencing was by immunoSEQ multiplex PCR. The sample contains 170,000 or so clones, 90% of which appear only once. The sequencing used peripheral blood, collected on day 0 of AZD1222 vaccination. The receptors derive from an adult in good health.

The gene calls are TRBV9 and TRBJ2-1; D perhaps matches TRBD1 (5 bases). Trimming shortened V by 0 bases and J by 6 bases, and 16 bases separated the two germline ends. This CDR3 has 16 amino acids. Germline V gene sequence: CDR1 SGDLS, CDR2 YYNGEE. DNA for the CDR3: TGTGCCAGCAGCGTAGAAGGGGCACCCCGAGGCAATGAGCAGTTCTTC. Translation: CASSVEGAPRGNEQFF. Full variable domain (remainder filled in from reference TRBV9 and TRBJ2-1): DSGVTQTPKHLITATGQRVTLRCSPRSGDLSVYWYQQSLDQGLQFLIQYYNGEERAKGNILERFSAQQFPDLHSELNLSSLELGDSALYFCASSVEGAPRGNEQFFGPGTRLTVL.

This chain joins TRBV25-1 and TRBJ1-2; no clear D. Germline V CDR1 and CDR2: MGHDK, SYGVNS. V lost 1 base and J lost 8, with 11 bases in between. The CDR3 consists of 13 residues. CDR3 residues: CASSESGRRGYTF. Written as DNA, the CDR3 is TGTGCCAGCAGTGAATCGGGGAGAAGGGGCTACACCTTC.

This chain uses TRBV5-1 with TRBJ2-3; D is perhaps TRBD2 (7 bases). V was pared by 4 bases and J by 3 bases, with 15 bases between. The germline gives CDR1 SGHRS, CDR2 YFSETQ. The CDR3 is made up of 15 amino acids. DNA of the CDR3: TGCGCCAGCAGCCGGGGGGCCATCCGTACAGATACGCAGTATTTT. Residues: CASSRGAIRTDTQYF.

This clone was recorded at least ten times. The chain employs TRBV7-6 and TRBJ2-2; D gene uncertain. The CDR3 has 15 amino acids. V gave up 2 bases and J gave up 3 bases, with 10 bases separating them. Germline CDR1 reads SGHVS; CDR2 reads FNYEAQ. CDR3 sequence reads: CASSLHGRDTGELFF. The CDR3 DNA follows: TGTGCCAGCAGCTTACATGGAAGGGACACCGGGGAGCTGTTTTTT. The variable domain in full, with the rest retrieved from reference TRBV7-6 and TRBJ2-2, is GAGVSQSPRYKVTKRGQDVALRCDPISGHVSLYWYRQALGQGPEFLTYFNYEAQQDKSGLPNDRFSAERPEGSISTLTIQRTEQRDSAMYRCASSLHGRDTGELFFGEGSRLTVL.

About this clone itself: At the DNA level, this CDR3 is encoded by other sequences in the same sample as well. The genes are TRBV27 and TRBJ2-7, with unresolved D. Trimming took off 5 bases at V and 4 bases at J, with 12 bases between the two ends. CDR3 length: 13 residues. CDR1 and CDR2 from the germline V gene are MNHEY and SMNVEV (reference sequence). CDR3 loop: CASSPRSSYEQYF. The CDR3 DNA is TGTGCCAGCAGTCCAAGGTCGAGTTACGAGCAGTACTTC.

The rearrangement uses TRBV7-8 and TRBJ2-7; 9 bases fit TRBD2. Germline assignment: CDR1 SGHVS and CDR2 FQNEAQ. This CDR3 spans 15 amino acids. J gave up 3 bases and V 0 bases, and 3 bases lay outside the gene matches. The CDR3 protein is CASSLASGGDYEQYF. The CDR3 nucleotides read TGTGCCAGCAGCTTAGCTAGCGGGGGTGACTACGAGCAGTACTTC.

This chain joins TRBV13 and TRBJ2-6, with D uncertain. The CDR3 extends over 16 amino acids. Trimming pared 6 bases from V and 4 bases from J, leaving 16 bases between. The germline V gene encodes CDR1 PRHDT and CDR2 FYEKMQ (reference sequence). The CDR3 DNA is TGTGCCAGCAGTCGGGCCAAGGCGTCCGGGGCCAACGTCCTGACTTTC. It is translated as CASSRAKASGANVLTF.

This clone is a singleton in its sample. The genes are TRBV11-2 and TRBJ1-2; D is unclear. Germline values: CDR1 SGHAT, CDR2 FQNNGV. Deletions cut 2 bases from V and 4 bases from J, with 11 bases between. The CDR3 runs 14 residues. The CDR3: CASSLSPDLYGYTF. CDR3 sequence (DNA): TGTGCCAGCAGCTTAAGTCCGGATCTCTATGGCTACACCTTC.

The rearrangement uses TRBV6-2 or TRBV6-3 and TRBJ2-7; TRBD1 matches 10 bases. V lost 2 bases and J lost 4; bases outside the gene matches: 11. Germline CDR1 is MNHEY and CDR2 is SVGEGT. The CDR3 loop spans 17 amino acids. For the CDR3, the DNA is TGTGCCAGCAGTTACCAAACCTTCGGGACAGGGGTATACGAGCAGTACTTC. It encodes CASSYQTFGTGVYEQYF.

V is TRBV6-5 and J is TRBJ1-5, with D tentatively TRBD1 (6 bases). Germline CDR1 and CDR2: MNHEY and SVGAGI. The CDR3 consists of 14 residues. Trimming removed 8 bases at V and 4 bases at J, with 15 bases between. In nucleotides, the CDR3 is TGTGCCAGCTCGGACAGTGCAATAAATCAGCCCCAGCATTTT. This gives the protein CASSDSAINQPQHF.

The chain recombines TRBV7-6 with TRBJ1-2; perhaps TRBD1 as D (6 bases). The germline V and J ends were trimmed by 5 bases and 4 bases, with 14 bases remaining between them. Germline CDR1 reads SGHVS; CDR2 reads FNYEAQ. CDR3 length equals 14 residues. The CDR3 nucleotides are TGTGCCAGCAGCCCCTCCGGGGGGCTCTATGGCTACACCTTC. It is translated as CASSPSGGLYGYTF.

The CDR3 spells CASTLMKQVRETQYF. Written as DNA, the CDR3 is TGTGCCAGCACCTTAATGAAACAGGTGCGGGAGACCCAGTACTTC. The chain carries TRBV5-6 and TRBJ2-5; D may be TRBD1 (5 bases). CDR1 is SGHDT, CDR2 YYEEEE, per germline. Between the trimmed V and J ends, which lost 6 bases and 5 bases, there was a span of 20 bases. This CDR3 has 15 amino acids. Full variable domain (missing parts from reference TRBV5-6 and TRBJ2-5): DAGVTQSPTHLIKTRGQQVTLRCSPKSGHDTVSWYQQALGQGPQFIFQYYEEEERQRGNFPDRFSGHQFPNYSSELNVNALLLGDSALYLCASTLMKQVRETQYFGPGTRLLVL.

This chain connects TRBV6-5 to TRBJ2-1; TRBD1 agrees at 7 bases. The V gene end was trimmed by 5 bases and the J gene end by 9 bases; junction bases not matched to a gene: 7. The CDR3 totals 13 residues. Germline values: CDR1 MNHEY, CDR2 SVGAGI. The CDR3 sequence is CASSPRQGGEQFF. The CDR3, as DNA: TGTGCCAGCAGTCCACGACAGGGCGGTGAGCAGTTCTTC.

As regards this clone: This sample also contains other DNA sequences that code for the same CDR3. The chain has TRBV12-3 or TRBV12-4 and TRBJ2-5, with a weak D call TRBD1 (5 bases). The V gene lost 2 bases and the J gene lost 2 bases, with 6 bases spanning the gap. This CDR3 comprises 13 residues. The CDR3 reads CASSLRGQETQYF. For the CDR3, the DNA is TGTGCCAGCAGTTTAAGGGGACAAGAGACCCAGTACTTC.

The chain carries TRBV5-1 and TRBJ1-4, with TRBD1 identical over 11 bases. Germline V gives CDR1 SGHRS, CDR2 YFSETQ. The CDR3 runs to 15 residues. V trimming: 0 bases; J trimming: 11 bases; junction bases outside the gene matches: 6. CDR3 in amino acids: CASSLDGQGAEKLFF. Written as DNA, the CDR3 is TGCGCCAGCAGCTTGGATGGACAGGGGGCCGAGAAACTGTTTTTT.

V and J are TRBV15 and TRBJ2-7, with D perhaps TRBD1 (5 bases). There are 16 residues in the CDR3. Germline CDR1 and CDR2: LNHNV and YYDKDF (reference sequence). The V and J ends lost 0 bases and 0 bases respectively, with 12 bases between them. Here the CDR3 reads CATSRDLGAGSYEQYF. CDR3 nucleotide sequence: TGTGCCACCAGCAGAGATCTAGGGGCTGGCTCCTACGAGCAGTACTTC. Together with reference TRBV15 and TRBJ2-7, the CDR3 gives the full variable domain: DAMVIQNPRYQVTQFGKPVTLSCSQTLNHNVMYWYQQKSSQAPKLLFHYYDKDFNNEADTPDNFQSRRPNTSFCFLDIRSPGLGDTAMYLCATSRDLGAGSYEQYFGPGTRLTVT.

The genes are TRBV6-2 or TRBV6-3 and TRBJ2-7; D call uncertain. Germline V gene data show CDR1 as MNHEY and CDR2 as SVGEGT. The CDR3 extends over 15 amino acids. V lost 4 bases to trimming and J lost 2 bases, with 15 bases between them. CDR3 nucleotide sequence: TGTGCCAGCAGTTCCGGGCTCCCGGGCCCCTACGAGCAGTACTTC. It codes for CASSSGLPGPYEQYF.